A selection of T cell receptor beta chains follows, all from one sample in a study of shared clonotypes between healthy human individuals. TCRdb's table, derived via immunoSEQ multiplex PCR, lists solely in-frame clones and lacks some. In the table there are fewer than 1.8 million clones, about 98.5% of which are singletons. The sequencing input was naive CD4+ T cells sorted from blood. The source is a man aged 30 to 45 in good health. Each CDR3 is given with its conserved first and last residue. A D gene is named only where the DNA matches it firmly. Clone size, where shown, is once, few, many, or a class for clones that have expanded.

j_gene: TRBJ2-3
v_gene: TRBV18
d_gene: .
abundance: .
CDR3nt: TGTGCCAGCTCACCCGGGGGCGGCACAGATACGCAGTATTTT
CDR3aa: CASSPGGGTDTQYF

j_gene: TRBJ2-3
v_gene: TRBV9
d_gene: .
abundance: .
CDR3nt: TGTGCCAGCAGCGGGAGGTCAGGTACCACAGATACGCAGTATTTT
CDR3aa: CASSGRSGTTDTQYF

j_gene: TRBJ2-1
v_gene: TRBV19
d_gene: TRBD2
abundance: once
CDR3nt: TGTGCCAGTAGTACCTCTGGCGGGAGGGCCTTCAATGAGCAGTTCTTC
CDR3aa: CASSTSGGRAFNEQFF

j_gene: TRBJ1-4
v_gene: TRBV28
d_gene: .
abundance: .
CDR3nt: TGTGCCAGCCATCCTGCCCCCAGGGTGGTAGGCGAAAAACTGTTTTTT
CDR3aa: CASHPAPRVVGEKLFF

j_gene: TRBJ2-7
v_gene: TRBV5-1
d_gene: .
abundance: .
CDR3nt: TGCGCCAGCAGCTGGGGCTCCTACGAGCAGTACTTC
CDR3aa: CASSWGSYEQYF

j_gene: TRBJ2-1
v_gene: TRBV18
d_gene: .
abundance: .
CDR3nt: TGTGCCAGCTCACCTGGTTTCGATGAGCAGTTCTTC
CDR3aa: CASSPGFDEQFF

j_gene: TRBJ2-7
v_gene: TRBV7-2
d_gene: TRBD2
abundance: .
CDR3nt: TGTGCCAGCAGGGTTTCAGCGGGAGGTCCCTCCTACGAGCAGTACTTC
CDR3aa: CASRVSAGGPSYEQYF

j_gene: TRBJ1-4
v_gene: TRBV25-1
d_gene: .
abundance: .
CDR3nt: TGTGCCAGCAGTGCTGGTTGGGGAAAAGAAAAACTGTTTTTT
CDR3aa: CASSAGWGKEKLFF

j_gene: TRBJ1-1
v_gene: TRBV19
d_gene: .
abundance: .
CDR3nt: TGTGCCAGTAGTATAATGGGCGAGCAAGAAGCTTTCTTT
CDR3aa: CASSIMGEQEAFF

j_gene: TRBJ1-2
v_gene: TRBV7-8
d_gene: TRBD1
abundance: .
CDR3nt: TGTGCCAGCAGCTTAAAGCAGGGGGCTGGAGCTAACTATGGCTACACCTTC
CDR3aa: CASSLKQGAGANYGYTF

j_gene: TRBJ1-5
v_gene: TRBV28
d_gene: .
abundance: once
CDR3nt: TGTGCCAGCCATACACCCGGCAGCCCTGGAAGGCCCCAGCATTTT
CDR3aa: CASHTPGSPGRPQHF

j_gene: TRBJ2-3
v_gene: TRBV2
d_gene: .
abundance: .
CDR3nt: TGTGCCAGCAGCTCTTATCGGAGTGCAGATACGCAGTATTTT
CDR3aa: CASSSYRSADTQYF

j_gene: TRBJ1-4
v_gene: TRBV5-1
d_gene: .
abundance: .
CDR3nt: TGCGCCAGCAGCCCGGGGACACTCCGGATAAATGAAAAACTGTTTTTT
CDR3aa: CASSPGTLRINEKLFF

j_gene: TRBJ2-6
v_gene: TRBV28
d_gene: .
abundance: .
CDR3nt: TGTGCCAGCAGTTTACTAGGGACCTCTGGGGCCAACGTCCTGACTTTC
CDR3aa: CASSLLGTSGANVLTF

j_gene: TRBJ1-3
v_gene: TRBV18
d_gene: .
abundance: .
CDR3nt: TGTGCCAGCTCACGCACCAAAATTGAATTTGCTGGAAACACCATATATTTT
CDR3aa: CASSRTKIEFAGNTIYF

j_gene: TRBJ2-7
v_gene: TRBV9
d_gene: TRBD2
abundance: .
CDR3nt: TGTGCCAGCAGCGTAGCGGCTAGCGGGAGCTCGGGGGAGCAGTACTTC
CDR3aa: CASSVAASGSSGEQYF

j_gene: TRBJ2-6
v_gene: TRBV7-8
d_gene: .
abundance: .
CDR3nt: TGTGCCAGCAGCCCACACAGATCTCTTAGGGCCAACGTCCTGACTTTC
CDR3aa: CASSPHRSLRANVLTF

j_gene: TRBJ2-1
v_gene: TRBV7-9
d_gene: .
abundance: .
CDR3nt: TGTGCCAGCAGCTCCTTGGACTGGGACAATGAGCAGTTCTTC
CDR3aa: CASSSLDWDNEQFF

j_gene: TRBJ2-7
v_gene: TRBV5-4
d_gene: .
abundance: .
CDR3nt: TGTGCCAGCAGCTTGGATTATGCCTACGAGCAGTACTTC
CDR3aa: CASSLDYAYEQYF

j_gene: TRBJ1-1
v_gene: TRBV27
d_gene: .
abundance: .
CDR3nt: TGTGCCAGCCGCCCTTTAAGTTCCACTGAAGCTTTCTTT
CDR3aa: CASRPLSSTEAFF

j_gene: TRBJ1-3
v_gene: TRBV7-6
d_gene: .
abundance: .
CDR3nt: TGTGCCAGCAGCTTACAAAGTGGGTCTGGAAACACCATATATTTT
CDR3aa: CASSLQSGSGNTIYF

j_gene: TRBJ2-1
v_gene: TRBV5-1
d_gene: .
abundance: .
CDR3nt: TGCGCCAGCACCGCGGACAGCTCCTACAATGAGCAGTTCTTC
CDR3aa: CASTADSSYNEQFF

j_gene: TRBJ1-5
v_gene: TRBV5-6
d_gene: .
abundance: .
CDR3nt: TGTGCCAGCAGCTTGCTTTTAGGCAATCAGCCCCAGCATTTT
CDR3aa: CASSLLLGNQPQHF

j_gene: TRBJ2-5
v_gene: TRBV5-4
d_gene: .
abundance: .
CDR3nt: TGTGCCAGCAGCTTACAGCGTCAAGAGACCCAGTACTTC
CDR3aa: CASSLQRQETQYF

j_gene: TRBJ1-1
v_gene: TRBV12-5
d_gene: TRBD1
abundance: .
CDR3nt: TGTGCTAGTGGAGACGTCCAGGGGGCGACCGGAAAAGCTTTCTTT
CDR3aa: CASGDVQGATGKAFF

j_gene: TRBJ1-1
v_gene: TRBV2
d_gene: .
abundance: .
CDR3nt: TGTGCCAGCAGAAGACAGGAGGCAGGGAACACTGAAGCTTTCTTT
CDR3aa: CASRRQEAGNTEAFF

j_gene: TRBJ2-3
v_gene: TRBV29-1
d_gene: .
abundance: .
CDR3nt: TGCAGCGGATTCCGGGGTGCCACAGGTACGCAGTATTTT
CDR3aa: CSGFRGATGTQYF

j_gene: TRBJ1-4
v_gene: TRBV18
d_gene: .
abundance: .
CDR3nt: TGTGCCAGCTCACCACCGGGACACGATAATGAAAAACTGTTTTTT
CDR3aa: CASSPPGHDNEKLFF

j_gene: TRBJ2-7
v_gene: TRBV5-4
d_gene: TRBD1
abundance: .
CDR3nt: TGTGCCAGCAGCTCGGGACAGGGCCGCTACGAGCAGTACTTC
CDR3aa: CASSSGQGRYEQYF

j_gene: TRBJ1-1
v_gene: TRBV19
d_gene: TRBD1
abundance: .
CDR3nt: TGTGCCAGTAGTATTCGACAGGGAGGTCCGAACACTGAAGCTTTCTTT
CDR3aa: CASSIRQGGPNTEAFF

j_gene: TRBJ2-7
v_gene: TRBV6-4
d_gene: TRBD2
abundance: once
CDR3nt: TGTGCCAGCAGTGACTCGAAGTCAGGAGCTAGCGGGAGTAACTACGAGCAGTACTTC
CDR3aa: CASSDSKSGASGSNYEQYF

j_gene: TRBJ2-3
v_gene: TRBV16
d_gene: .
abundance: .
CDR3nt: TGTGCCAGCAGCCAACCCCGGGGGCTGGGCACAGATACGCAGTATTTT
CDR3aa: CASSQPRGLGTDTQYF

j_gene: TRBJ2-3
v_gene: TRBV5-8
d_gene: TRBD2
abundance: .
CDR3nt: TGTGCCAGCAGCTTGGCGACTAGCGGCCCCACAGATACGCAGTATTTT
CDR3aa: CASSLATSGPTDTQYF

j_gene: TRBJ1-1
v_gene: TRBV18
d_gene: .
abundance: .
CDR3nt: TGTGCCAGCTCACAAAGGACGACAGGCACTGAAGCTTTCTTT
CDR3aa: CASSQRTTGTEAFF

j_gene: TRBJ2-7
v_gene: TRBV5-7
d_gene: TRBD1
abundance: .
CDR3nt: TGTGAAACATGGGGGACAGGGTCCTACGAGCAGTACTTC
CDR3aa: CETWGTGSYEQYF

j_gene: TRBJ1-1
v_gene: TRBV28
d_gene: .
abundance: .
CDR3nt: TGTGCCAGTCACTCTAGGGAGAAGTCTTTCTTT
CDR3aa: CASHSREKSFF

j_gene: TRBJ2-1
v_gene: TRBV11-1
d_gene: .
abundance: .
CDR3nt: TGTGCCAGCAGCTTAGGGGCACCGAGCTCCTACAATGAGCAGTTCTTC
CDR3aa: CASSLGAPSSYNEQFF